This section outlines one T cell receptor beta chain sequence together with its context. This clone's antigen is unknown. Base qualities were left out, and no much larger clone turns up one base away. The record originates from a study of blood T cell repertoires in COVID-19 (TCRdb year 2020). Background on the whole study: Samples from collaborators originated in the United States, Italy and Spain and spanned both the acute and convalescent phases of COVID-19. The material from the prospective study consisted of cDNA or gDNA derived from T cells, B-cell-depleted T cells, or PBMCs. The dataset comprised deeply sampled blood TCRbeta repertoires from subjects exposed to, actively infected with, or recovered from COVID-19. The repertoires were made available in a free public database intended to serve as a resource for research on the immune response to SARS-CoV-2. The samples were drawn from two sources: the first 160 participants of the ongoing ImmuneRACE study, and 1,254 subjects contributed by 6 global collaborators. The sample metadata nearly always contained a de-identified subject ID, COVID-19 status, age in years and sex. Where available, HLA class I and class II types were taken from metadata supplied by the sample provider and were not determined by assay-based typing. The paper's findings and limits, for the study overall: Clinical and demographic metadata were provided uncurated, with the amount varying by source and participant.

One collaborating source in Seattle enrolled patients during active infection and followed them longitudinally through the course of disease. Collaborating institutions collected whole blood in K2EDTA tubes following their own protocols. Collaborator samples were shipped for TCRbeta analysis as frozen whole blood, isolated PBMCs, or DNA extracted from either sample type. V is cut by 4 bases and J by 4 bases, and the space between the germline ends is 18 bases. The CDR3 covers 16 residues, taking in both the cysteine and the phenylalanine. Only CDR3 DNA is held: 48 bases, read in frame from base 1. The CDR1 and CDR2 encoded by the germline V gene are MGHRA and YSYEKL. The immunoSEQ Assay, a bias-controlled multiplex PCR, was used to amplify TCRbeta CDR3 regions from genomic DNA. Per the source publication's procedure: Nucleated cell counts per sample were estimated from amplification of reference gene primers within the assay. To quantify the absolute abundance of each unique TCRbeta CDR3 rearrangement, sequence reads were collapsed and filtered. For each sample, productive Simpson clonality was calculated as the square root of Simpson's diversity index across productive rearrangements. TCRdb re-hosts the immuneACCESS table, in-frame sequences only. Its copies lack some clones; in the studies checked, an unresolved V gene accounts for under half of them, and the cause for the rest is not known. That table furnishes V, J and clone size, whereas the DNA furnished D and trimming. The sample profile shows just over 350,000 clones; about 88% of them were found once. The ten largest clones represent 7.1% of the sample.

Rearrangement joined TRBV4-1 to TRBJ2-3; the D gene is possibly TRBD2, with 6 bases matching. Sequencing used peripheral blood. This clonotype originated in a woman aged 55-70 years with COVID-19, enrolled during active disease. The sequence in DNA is TGCGCCAGCAGCCTGTCGCCGGGACTTTCGTCAGATACGCAGTATTTT. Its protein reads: CASSLSPGLSSDTQYF.